This is a list of T cell receptor beta chains from one sample in a study of cytomegalovirus exposure and HLA in healthy donors. The table came from immunoSEQ multiplex PCR; TCRdb's copy has only in-frame clones and leaves some out. This sample has around 170,000 clones, with about four fifths found just once. The specimen was PBMCs. Receptors were obtained from a woman in her 30s in good health and CMV-seronegative. The CDR3 runs from the conserved cysteine through the conserved F or W. D genes are given only for firm matches. Clone size, where shown, is once, few, many, or a class for clones that have expanded.

TRBD1	TRBV4-1	TRBJ2-1	.	CASSPGQGALNEQFF	TGCGCCAGCAGCCCGGGACAGGGGGCGCTCAATGAGCAGTTCTTC
TRBD2	TRBV25-1	TRBJ2-3	.	CASSDPRGATDTQYF	TGTGCCAGCAGTGACCCGCGGGGGGCCACAGATACGCAGTATTTT
.	TRBV5-8	TRBJ1-6	.	CASSFSRSGISPLHF	TGTGCCAGCAGCTTCAGCAGGTCCGGTATTTCACCCCTCCACTTT
.	TRBV29-1	TRBJ1-2	.	CSVASGRVYGYTF	TGCAGCGTTGCTTCCGGCAGGGTGTATGGCTACACCTTC
.	TRBV21-1	TRBJ2-5	.	CASTETGADETQYF	TGTGCCAGCACCGAGACAGGGGCCGATGAGACCCAGTACTTC
.	TRBV25-1	TRBJ2-3	.	CASSKWVPGDTDTQYF	TGTGCCAGCAGTAAGTGGGTCCCCGGGGACACAGATACGCAGTATTTT
TRBD2	TRBV7-2	TRBJ2-3	few	CASSFLPSGGRGDTQYF	TGTGCCAGCAGCTTCCTACCGAGCGGGGGGCGCGGAGATACGCAGTATTTT
.	TRBV27	TRBJ1-2	.	CASSPSGDYGYTF	TGTGCCAGCAGTCCCTCGGGGGACTATGGCTACACCTTC
TRBD1	TRBV2	TRBJ2-5	few	CASSGYRGWETQYF	TGTGCCAGCAGTGGATACAGGGGTTGGGAGACCCAGTACTTC
TRBD1	TRBV30	TRBJ1-3	.	CAWSGQGGNTIYF	TGTGCCTGGAGCGGACAGGGTGGAAACACCATATATTTT
TRBD1	TRBV10-2	TRBJ1-2	.	CASSAQGASGYTF	TGCGCCAGCAGTGCCCAGGGGGCGTCTGGCTACACCTTC
.	TRBV6-1	TRBJ1-5	.	CASRAEGGNQPQHF	TGTGCCAGCAGAGCCGAGGGAGGCAATCAGCCCCAGCATTTT
TRBD1	TRBV19	TRBJ2-7	.	CASSDTTGGTALSSYEQYF	TGTGCCAGTAGTGACACGACAGGGGGCACGGCGTTAAGCTCCTACGAGCAGTACTTC
.	TRBV7-9	TRBJ1-1	once	CASSGRPTITEAFF	TGTGCCAGCAGCGGGAGACCTACTATTACTGAAGCTTTCTTT
.	TRBV7-3	TRBJ1-6	.	CASSGQGGSPLHF	TGTGCCAGCAGCGGGCAGGGCGGATCACCCCTCCACTTT
TRBD2	TRBV4-1	TRBJ2-3	.	CASSPASGGAPGTDTQYF	TGCGCCAGCAGCCCCGCTAGCGGGGGGGCTCCTGGCACAGATACGCAGTATTTT
.	TRBV25-1	TRBJ2-7	.	CASSGGYEARLRYEQYF	TGTGCCAGCAGTGGAGGGTATGAGGCGAGGCTGAGATACGAGCAGTACTTC
TRBD1	TRBV18	TRBJ1-1	.	CASSPLDRGSEAFF	TGTGCCAGCTCACCCCTGGACAGGGGCTCTGAAGCTTTCTTT
.	TRBV7-9	TRBJ1-1	.	CASSWGGQRITEAFF	TGTGCCAGCAGCTGGGGAGGTCAACGGATCACTGAAGCTTTCTTT
TRBD2	TRBV4-2	TRBJ2-1	.	CASSQASGGGGNEQFF	TGTGCCAGCAGCCAAGCTAGCGGTGGGGGTGGGAATGAGCAGTTCTTC
.	TRBV5-1	TRBJ1-2	.	CASSLNYGYTF	TGCGCCAGCAGTCTTAACTATGGCTACACCTTC
.	TRBV5-1	TRBJ1-1	.	CASSLDPGKGTEAFF	TGCGCCAGCAGCTTGGATCCAGGGAAAGGGACTGAAGCTTTCTTT
.	TRBV7-6	TRBJ1-5	.	CASSLVGGPQPQHF	TGTGCCAGCAGCTTAGTCGGGGGGCCTCAGCCCCAGCATTTT
.	TRBV7-3	TRBJ2-1	.	CASSLNRRDEQFF	TGTGCCAGCAGCTTAAATCGGAGGGACGAGCAGTTCTTC
TRBD2	TRBV11-1	TRBJ2-3	.	CASRDLLAGGRDTQYF	TGTGCCAGCAGGGACCTACTAGCGGGGGGGCGAGATACGCAGTATTTT
.	TRBV30	TRBJ2-1	.	CAWSGLRSNEQFF	TGTGCCTGGAGTGGACTAAGATCCAATGAGCAGTTCTTC
TRBD1	TRBV19	TRBJ1-1	.	CASSIGQGDFRGAFF	TGTGCCAGTAGTATCGGACAGGGGGATTTCCGTGGGGCTTTCTTT
.	TRBV19	TRBJ1-1	.	CASSPTVLTEAFF	TGTGCCAGTAGCCCGACAGTCCTCACTGAAGCTTTCTTT
.	TRBV5-1	TRBJ1-2	.	CASSLDPGNYGYTF	TGCGCCAGCAGCTTGGACCCAGGGAACTATGGCTACACCTTC
TRBD1	TRBV10-3	TRBJ1-5	.	CASQGDLAQPQHF	TGTGCCTCACAGGGGGACCTGGCCCAGCCCCAGCATTTT
TRBD1	TRBV4-1	TRBJ1-4	.	CASRDRGLVSEELFF	TGCGCCAGCAGGGACAGGGGGCTTGTGAGTGAAGAACTGTTTTTT
.	TRBV6-1	TRBJ1-2	.	CASIPGRGYNYGYTF	TGTGCCAGCATCCCAGGCAGGGGTTATAACTATGGCTACACCTTC
.	TRBV9	TRBJ2-3	.	CASSVVGANTDTQYF	TGTGCCAGCAGCGTAGTAGGGGCTAACACAGATACGCAGTATTTT
TRBD1	TRBV5-1	TRBJ2-7	few	CASSLSSGQVDYEQYF	TGCGCCAGCAGCTTGAGCTCTGGACAGGTAGACTACGAGCAGTACTTC
.	TRBV9	TRBJ1-1	.	CASSPTALATEAFF	TGTGCCAGCAGCCCAACTGCGTTAGCCACTGAAGCTTTCTTT
.	TRBV11-2	TRBJ1-1	.	CASSFDTEAFF	TGTGCCAGCAGCTTCGACACTGAAGCTTTCTTT
.	TRBV27	TRBJ2-7	.	CASSAGQVHEQYF	TGTGCCAGCAGTGCCGGTCAGGTCCACGAGCAGTACTTC
.	TRBV2	TRBJ2-2	.	CASSEALQGTPNTGELFF	TGTGCCAGCAGTGAAGCGCTTCAGGGGACACCGAACACCGGGGAGCTGTTTTTT
.	TRBV2	TRBJ2-1	.	CASSELGNEQFF	TGTGCCAGCAGTGAGCTCGGTAATGAGCAGTTCTTC
.	TRBV2	TRBJ1-2	.	CARAWDQRGFNYGYTF	TGTGCCAGAGCGTGGGATCAGAGAGGGTTTAACTATGGCTACACCTTC
TRBD1	TRBV6-5	TRBJ1-1	.	CASSYSVSGGGRAFF	TGTGCCAGCAGTTACTCGGTCTCAGGGGGCGGTAGGGCTTTCTTT
TRBD1	TRBV7-8	TRBJ1-2	.	CASSPRPGQYPYGYTF	TGTGCCAGCAGCCCGCGTCCGGGACAGTACCCCTATGGCTACACCTTC
.	TRBV12-5	TRBJ2-3	.	CASGPFAGTDTQYF	TGTGCTAGTGGCCCCTTCGCGGGGACAGATACGCAGTATTTT
.	TRBV5-1	TRBJ2-1	.	CASGHAPGALDNEQFF	TGCGCCAGCGGACACGCCCCAGGGGCCCTAGACAATGAGCAGTTCTTC
TRBD1	TRBV18	TRBJ2-1	.	CASSPDRGRGNEQFF	TGTGCCAGCTCACCAGACAGGGGGCGGGGCAATGAGCAGTTCTTC
TRBD1	TRBV11-2	TRBJ1-2	.	CASSRMGTAPNYGYTF	TGTGCCAGCAGCCGTATGGGGACAGCCCCTAACTATGGCTACACCTTC
TRBD1	TRBV11-2	TRBJ2-6	.	CASSLVGRGSGANVLTF	TGTGCCAGCAGCTTAGTGGGCAGGGGGTCTGGGGCCAACGTCCTGACTTTC
TRBD1	TRBV7-2	TRBJ2-7	.	CASSLRVTGALYEQYF	TGTGCCAGCAGCTTAAGGGTTACAGGGGCCCTCTACGAGCAGTACTTC
TRBD2	TRBV15	TRBJ2-7	.	CATSRVSGAGSGEQYF	TGTGCCACCAGCAGAGTTAGCGGGGCGGGGTCAGGTGAGCAGTACTTC
.	TRBV19	TRBJ1-5	.	CASSLGLRQSQPQHF	TGTGCCAGTAGTTTGGGGTTGAGACAGAGCCAGCCCCAGCATTTT
.	TRBV15	TRBJ2-3	.	CATSIGTSTDTQYF	TGTGCCACCAGCATAGGGACTAGCACAGATACGCAGTATTTT
.	TRBV9	TRBJ1-1	.	CASSVAPGINTEAFF	TGTGCCAGCAGCGTAGCTCCAGGGATTAACACTGAAGCTTTCTTT
TRBD1	TRBV25-1	TRBJ1-2	.	CASSGDSYGYTF	TGTGCCAGCAGTGGGGACAGCTATGGCTACACCTTC
TRBD2	TRBV10-3	TRBJ2-3	.	CAISDSGGLTDTQYF	TGTGCCATCAGTGATTCGGGGGGGCTCACAGATACGCAGTATTTT
.	TRBV7-9	TRBJ1-5	.	CASSLDSHNQPQHF	TGTGCCAGCAGCTTAGACAGTCACAATCAGCCCCAGCATTTT